This TCR beta chain is drawn from a study of PD-L1 blockade in urothelial cancer. Sequencing was performed with immunoSEQ multiplex PCR; in TCRdb, only in-frame clones are kept and a portion is missing. The data contain about 95,000 clones, about nine tenths of them singletons. The time point here: pretreatment peripheral blood. In this sample, this clone turned up a few times. Germline V lookup: CDR1 SEHNR, CDR2 FQNEAQ (reference sequence). The CDR3 sequence is 14 residues long. V was clipped by 0 bases and J by 4 bases, with 6 bases between them. The receptor's source is a man aged 60-69 years with urothelial cancer. This specimen consisted of PBMCs, obtained around atezolizumab (anti-PD-L1) treatment. J is TRBJ2-2 and V is TRBV7-9, with D unresolved. The CDR3 DNA reads TGTGCCAGCAGCTTAGCGGCAAGCACCGGGGAGCTGTTTTTT. Its translation is CASSLAASTGELFF.